This T cell receptor (beta chain) was sequenced in a study of T cell repertoires and HLA-DP antigens. Sequenced by immunoSEQ multiplex PCR; TCRdb stores in-frame clones only, minus some. The repertoire holds some 89,000 clones, roughly nine tenths seen once, with about 1.5% in the top ten. A remark on this clone: Its antigen is not identified.

Germline-derived CDR1 and CDR2 are MNHNY and SVGAGI (reference sequence). V was cut by 8 bases and J by 6 bases, with 10 bases left in between. The CDR3 totals 12 residues. Material for sequencing was CD4+ T cells from PBMCs. This rearrangement joins TRBV6-6 to TRBJ2-2; D is unclear. This TCR was recovered from a man in his forties or fifties in good health and CMV-seronegative. CDR3 DNA sequence: TGTGCCAGCGGCAAAGTTTCCGGGGAGCTGTTTTTT. Translated: CASGKVSGELFF.